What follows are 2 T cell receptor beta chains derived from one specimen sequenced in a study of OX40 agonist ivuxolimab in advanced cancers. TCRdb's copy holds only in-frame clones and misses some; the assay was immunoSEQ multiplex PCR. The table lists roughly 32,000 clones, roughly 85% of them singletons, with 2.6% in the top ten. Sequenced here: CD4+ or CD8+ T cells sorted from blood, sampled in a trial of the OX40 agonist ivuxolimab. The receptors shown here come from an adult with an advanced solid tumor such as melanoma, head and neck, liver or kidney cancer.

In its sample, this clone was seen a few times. The CDR3 is CASSFAGSFMNTEAFF. In DNA, the CDR3 is TGTGCCAGCAGTTTCGCCGGGAGTTTTATGAACACTGAAGCTTTCTTT. The chain couples TRBV28 to TRBJ1-1; no clear D. Germline V CDR1 and CDR2: MDHEN, SYDVKM. The CDR3 spans 16 residues. V was clipped by 3 bases and J by 0 bases, with 14 bases between them.

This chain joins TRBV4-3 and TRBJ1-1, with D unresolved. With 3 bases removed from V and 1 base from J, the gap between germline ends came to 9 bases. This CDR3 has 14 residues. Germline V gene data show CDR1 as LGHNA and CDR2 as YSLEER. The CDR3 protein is CASSHRTANTEAFF. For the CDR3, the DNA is TGCGCCAGCAGCCATAGAACAGCGAACACTGAAGCTTTCTTT.